This T cell receptor (beta chain) is drawn from a study of T cell responses to AZD1222 COVID-19 vaccine. Germline V gene data show CDR1 as MNHEY and CDR2 as SVGEGT. This CDR3 is built from 14 residues. Deletions cut 6 bases from V and 8 bases from J, with 19 bases between. TCRdb keeps only in-frame clones here, not all; method: immunoSEQ multiplex PCR. The repertoire consists of some 90,000 clones, with 88% occurring once and the leading ten covering 15% to 20%. The clonotype comes from an adult in good health. The sample here was peripheral blood, taken on day 0 of AZD1222 vaccination. V is TRBV6-2 or TRBV6-3 and J is TRBJ1-2; D unclear. Written as DNA, the CDR3 is TGTGCCAGCAGCTATCTCCGTGAGGGTGGCGGCTACACCTTC. Its protein product is CASSYLREGGGYTF.